Listed below are T cell receptor beta chains from one sample, sequenced in a study of spatial heterogeneity in lung cancer. TCRdb re-called the 5' RACE reads through MiXCR, storing one row per CDR3 protein. Altogether some 120,000 distinct CDR3 sequences are present, over 9% being singletons, with the ten largest covering around 17%. The source was PBMCs, collected at follow-up. The receptors stem from a male donor with early-stage non-small cell lung cancer. The CDR3 runs from the conserved cysteine through the conserved F or W. D genes are given only for firm matches. Some rows have no size entry. The others give once, few or many, or a class for an expanded clone.

D	size	V	J	DNA	CDR3
TRBD1	many	TRBV7-9	TRBJ1-1	TGTGCCAGCAGTATTGGCCCAGGGGGCACTGAAGCTTTCTTT	CASSIGPGGTEAFF
NA	NA	TRBV29-1	TRBJ1-2	TGCAGCACTTCCGGCAGGGGCGGCTATGGCTACACCTTC	CSTSGRGGYGYTF
NA	many	TRBV29-1	TRBJ2-7	TGCAGCGTTGCCGACCCGGAGAAACAGATCTCCTACGAGCAGTACTTC	CSVADPEKQISYEQYF
NA	many	TRBV20-1	TRBJ2-4	TGCAGTGCTAGAGAAGGGTCGACCAAAAACATTCAGTACTTC	CSAREGSTKNIQYF
TRBD1	NA	TRBV10-1	TRBJ2-3	TGCGCCAGCAGTGACCTGGGACAGGGTACCGATACGCAGTATTTT	CASSDLGQGTDTQYF
NA	NA	TRBV24-1	TRBJ2-1	TGTGCCACCAGTGACTTCGACGGGTCCTACAATGAGCAGTTCTTC	CATSDFDGSYNEQFF
NA	many	TRBV20-1	TRBJ2-7	TGCAGTGTCGACGACAGGTATACAAACTCCTACGAGCAGTACTTC	CSVDDRYTNSYEQYF
NA	NA	TRBV4-1	TRBJ2-1	TGCGCCAGCAGCCAGGTGGGCAATGAGCAGTTCTTC	CASSQVGNEQFF
NA	NA	TRBV7-7	TRBJ2-1	TGTGCTAGCAGCTCGCGACAGGTGCCGCACAATGAGCAGTTCTTC	CASSSRQVPHNEQFF
NA	NA	TRBV2	TRBJ1-2	TGTGCCAGCAGTGAAAAGGGAAATATTGGCTACACCTTC	CASSEKGNIGYTF
NA	few	TRBV5-5	TRBJ2-1	TGTGCCAGCCTGCCGGGCACGGATTACAATGAGCAGTTCTTC	CASLPGTDYNEQFF
TRBD2	NA	TRBV12-3/TRBV12-4	TRBJ2-7	TGTGCCAGCAGCCCCGGGGGGGTTGGTCGGTCCTACGAGCAGTACTTC	CASSPGGVGRSYEQYF
NA	NA	TRBV12-3/TRBV12-4	TRBJ2-3	TGTGCCAGCAGCAAATCACAGGGATGGGATACGCAGTATTTT	CASSKSQGWDTQYF
NA	few	TRBV7-2	TRBJ2-3	TGTGCCAGCAGCTTAGCGGTGCTTAATACGCAGTATTTT	CASSLAVLNTQYF
NA	many	TRBV27	TRBJ2-5	TGTGCCAGCAGTTTTGGAGTCGCCGGCGAGACCCAGTACTTC	CASSFGVAGETQYF
NA	few	TRBV9	TRBJ1-1	TGTGCCAGCAGCGCCTCTGACAGAGGAGGTACTGAAGCTTTCTTT	CASSASDRGGTEAFF
TRBD1	NA	TRBV18	TRBJ2-2	TGTGCCAGCTCACCCGGGACAGTCACCGGGGAGCTGTTTTTT	CASSPGTVTGELFF
NA	few	TRBV10-3	TRBJ1-1	TGTGCCATCAGCTATGACAGAGGCACTGAAGCTTTCTTT	CAISYDRGTEAFF
NA	NA	TRBV7-2	TRBJ2-7	TGTGCCAGCAGCCCCGGGCCCGGGGATGGGTACGAGCAGTACTTC	CASSPGPGDGYEQYF
NA	many	TRBV7-8	TRBJ1-5	TGTGCCAGCAGCTTAGCCCGACGGTGGGTCGGGCCCCAGCATTTT	CASSLARRWVGPQHF
TRBD2	NA	TRBV19	TRBJ2-1	TGTGCCAGTAGTATCCCACTAGCGGGGGGGTCTCCTGAGCAGTTCTTC	CASSIPLAGGSPEQFF
NA	NA	TRBV24-1	TRBJ2-7	TGTGCCACCCACGTGGGGGTCGAGCAGTACTTC	CATHVGVEQYF
NA	many	TRBV27	TRBJ2-2	TGTGCCAGCAGTTCTGGCAGTATAACCGGGGAGCTGTTTTTT	CASSSGSITGELFF
NA	NA	TRBV27	TRBJ2-1	TGTGCCAGCAGTATCGGACTACCACCCTACAATGAGCAGTTCTTC	CASSIGLPPYNEQFF
NA	few	TRBV28	TRBJ1-5	TGTGCCAGCAGTTGGGGCATCAGCAATCAGCCCCAGCATTTT	CASSWGISNQPQHF
TRBD2	NA	TRBV6-2/TRBV6-3	TRBJ2-1	TGTGCCAGCACCTCTGTTCCGGGGGGTAACAATGAGCAGTTCTTC	CASTSVPGGNNEQFF
NA	few	TRBV6-1	TRBJ1-3	TGTGCCAGCAGTGACATGGCTGGAAACACCATATATTTT	CASSDMAGNTIYF
NA	many	TRBV13	TRBJ2-1	TGTGCCAGCACGGAGCGGGCGGACTACAATGAGCAGTTCTTC	CASTERADYNEQFF
NA	many	TRBV10-2	TRBJ2-4	TGCGCCAGCAGTGAGTCCAACATTCAGTACTTC	CASSESNIQYF
NA	NA	TRBV6-5	TRBJ1-5	TGTGCCAGCAGTGACAGCCATAGCAATCAGCCCCAGCATTTT	CASSDSHSNQPQHF
TRBD2	few	TRBV4-1	TRBJ2-1	TGCGCCAGCAGCCAAGGAGGACTAGCGGCAAGCACGGTCCATGAGCAGTTCTTC	CASSQGGLAASTVHEQFF
NA	few	TRBV7-9	TRBJ1-5	TGTGCCAGCAGCTTTATGGGCGGGGCCAATCAGCCCCAGCATTTT	CASSFMGGANQPQHF
TRBD1	NA	TRBV10-2	TRBJ2-1	TGCGCCAGCAGTGAGAGACAGGGAAAAACTTACAATGAGCAGTTCTTC	CASSERQGKTYNEQFF
NA	few	TRBV7-2	TRBJ2-3	TGTGCCAGCAGCTTAGCTCGACCCACAGATACGCAGTATTTT	CASSLARPTDTQYF
NA	NA	TRBV6-1	TRBJ2-4	TGTGCCAGCAGCCCGAAAAACATTCAGTACTTC	CASSPKNIQYF
NA	NA	TRBV28	TRBJ2-7	TGTGCCAGCAGTTTTCCAGGGAACGACGAGCAGTACTTC	CASSFPGNDEQYF
NA	NA	TRBV2	TRBJ2-3	TGTGCCAGCAAGGGGGTGGCGGGAGCCACAGATACGCAGTATTTT	CASKGVAGATDTQYF
NA	NA	TRBV20-1	TRBJ2-1	TGCAGTGCTAACAACAATGAGCAGTTCTTC	CSANNNEQFF
NA	few	TRBV3-1	TRBJ2-4	TGTGCCAGCAGCCTCCGTGGGGCCTCGGCCAAAAACATTCAGTACTTC	CASSLRGASAKNIQYF
NA	NA	TRBV2	TRBJ2-5	TGTGCCAGCAGTGGGGGACTGTTCACCCAAGAGACCCAGTACTTC	CASSGGLFTQETQYF
TRBD1	once	TRBV18	TRBJ1-1	TGTGCCAGCTCACTTCGGACAGGGGGTATGAACACTGAAGCTTTCTTT	CASSLRTGGMNTEAFF
TRBD1	few	TRBV4-2	TRBJ1-3	TGTGCCAGCAGACCAGGGGGAGGAAACACCATATATTTT	CASRPGGGNTIYF
NA	NA	TRBV5-1	TRBJ2-5	TGCGCCAGCAGCTTGACGGCAGGGAAAGAGACCCAGTACTTC	CASSLTAGKETQYF
NA	many	TRBV29-1	TRBJ1-1	TGCAGCGTGTCGAGGGGGACGAACACTGAAGCTTTCTTT	CSVSRGTNTEAFF
NA	NA	TRBV28	TRBJ2-2	TGTGCCAGCAGATTATCGTGGGAAACGAACACCGGGGAGCTGTTTTTT	CASRLSWETNTGELFF
NA	NA	TRBV27	TRBJ2-7	TGTGCCAGCAGATTGCGCGGCTCCTACGAGCAGTACTTC	CASRLRGSYEQYF
NA	many	TRBV20-1	TRBJ2-3	TGCAGTGTGGGCCGAAGGGTGTCGGATACGCAGTATTTT	CSVGRRVSDTQYF
TRBD2	few	TRBV6-5	TRBJ2-2	TGTGCCAGCACCACGAGCGGGGGAAGTTACGCCGGGGAGCTGTTTTTT	CASTTSGGSYAGELFF